This TCR beta chain is drawn from a study of radiotherapy plus CTLA-4 blockade in lung cancer. Study as a whole: Overall, roughly 17% of patients showed an objective response, while 31% attained disease control. General study findings and limits: Among reported predictors of response, early blood T cell clone dynamics with interferon-beta performed best. There was expansion of tumor-derived TCR clones in blood after radiotherapy plus ipilimumab.

The table lists this clone with a few counts. Its antigen remains unidentified. The table came from immunoSEQ multiplex PCR; TCRdb's copy has only in-frame clones and leaves some out. The data contain 40,000 to 45,000 clones, about 74% of them singletons. This CDR3 has 15 residues. Germline values: CDR1 SGDLS, CDR2 YYNGEE. V shed 4 bases, J shed 6 bases, and the junction held 7 bases outside the gene matches. The sample in question was peripheral blood, obtained from a patient treated with radiotherapy plus ipilimumab. The TCR comes from a human donor with non-small cell lung cancer whose response to radiotherapy plus ipilimumab could not be evaluated. This sequence joins TRBV9 and TRBJ1-2; TRBD1 aligns across 12 bases. The CDR3 sequence: CASSKVGQGANGYTF. The CDR3 region has the DNA TGTGCCAGCAGCAAAGTGGGACAGGGGGCGAATGGCTACACCTTC.